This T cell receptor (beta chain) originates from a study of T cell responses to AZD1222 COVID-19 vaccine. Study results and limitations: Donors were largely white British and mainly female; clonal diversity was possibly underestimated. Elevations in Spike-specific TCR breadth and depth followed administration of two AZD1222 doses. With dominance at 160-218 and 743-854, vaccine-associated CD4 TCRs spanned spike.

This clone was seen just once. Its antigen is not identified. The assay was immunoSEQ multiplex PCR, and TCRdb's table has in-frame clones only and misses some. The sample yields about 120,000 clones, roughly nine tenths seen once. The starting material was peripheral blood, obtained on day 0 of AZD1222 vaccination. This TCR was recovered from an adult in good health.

The CDR3 reads CASSRRGQGYNEQFF. Written as DNA, the CDR3 is TGTGCCAGCAGCCGGCGGGGGCAGGGATACAATGAGCAGTTCTTC. This chain joins TRBV7-3 and TRBJ2-1; D is perhaps TRBD2 (7 bases). The CDR3 runs to 15 residues. Germline loops: CDR1 SGHTA, CDR2 FQGTGA. Trimming cost V 5 bases and J 4 bases, with 15 bases left between them.